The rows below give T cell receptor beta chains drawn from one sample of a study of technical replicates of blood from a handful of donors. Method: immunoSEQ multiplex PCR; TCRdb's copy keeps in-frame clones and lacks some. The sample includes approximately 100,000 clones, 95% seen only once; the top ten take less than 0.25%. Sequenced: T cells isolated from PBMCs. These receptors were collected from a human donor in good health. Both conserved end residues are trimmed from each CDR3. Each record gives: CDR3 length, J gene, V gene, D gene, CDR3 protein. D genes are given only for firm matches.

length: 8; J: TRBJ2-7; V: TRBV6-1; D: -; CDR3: ASRYYEQY
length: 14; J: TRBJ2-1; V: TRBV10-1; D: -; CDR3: ASSESRGNSYNEQF
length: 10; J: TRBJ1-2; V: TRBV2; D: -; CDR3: ASIGAAYGYT
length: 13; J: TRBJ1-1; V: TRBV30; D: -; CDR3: AWRPPLAMNTEAF
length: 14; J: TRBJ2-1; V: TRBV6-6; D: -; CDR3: ASSYAGSLSVSEQF
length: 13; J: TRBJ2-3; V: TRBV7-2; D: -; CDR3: ASSFRGFTTDTQY
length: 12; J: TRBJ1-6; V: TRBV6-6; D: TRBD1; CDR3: ASSYGTGLTPLH
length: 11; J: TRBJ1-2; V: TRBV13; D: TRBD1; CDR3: ASSEGTGDGYT
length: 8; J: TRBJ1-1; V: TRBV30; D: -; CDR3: AWSGLEAF
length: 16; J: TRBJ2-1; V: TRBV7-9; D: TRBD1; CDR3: ASGVDRAVLGRYNEQF
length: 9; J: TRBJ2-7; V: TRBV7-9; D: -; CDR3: ASSLRYEQY
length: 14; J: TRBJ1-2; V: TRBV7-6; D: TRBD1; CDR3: ASSADPGTGGGGYT
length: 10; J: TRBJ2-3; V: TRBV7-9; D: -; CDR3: ASSLSVDTQY
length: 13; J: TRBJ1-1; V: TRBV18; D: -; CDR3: ASSPGGGWNTEAF
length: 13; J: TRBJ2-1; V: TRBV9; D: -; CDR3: ASCRAASSYNEQF
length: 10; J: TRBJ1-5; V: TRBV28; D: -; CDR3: ASSFLGQPQH
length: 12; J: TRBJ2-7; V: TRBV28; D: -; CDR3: ASSPGQPSGEQY
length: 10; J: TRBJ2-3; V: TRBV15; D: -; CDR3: ATSIGGDTQY
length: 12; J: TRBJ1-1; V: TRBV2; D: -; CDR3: ASRAGGMNTEAF
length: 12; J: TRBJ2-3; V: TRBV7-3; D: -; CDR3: ASSKWVAADTQY
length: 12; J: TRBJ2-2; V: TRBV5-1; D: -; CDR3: ASSPGEVTGELF
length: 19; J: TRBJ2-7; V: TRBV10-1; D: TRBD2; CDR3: ASSESQCRLAGGLSSYEQY
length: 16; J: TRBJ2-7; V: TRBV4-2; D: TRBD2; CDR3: ASSQTPGLAIYSYEQY
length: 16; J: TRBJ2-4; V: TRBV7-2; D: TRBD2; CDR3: ASSLGGFGLAEKNIQY
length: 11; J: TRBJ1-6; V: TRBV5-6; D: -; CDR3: ASSPGGNSPLH
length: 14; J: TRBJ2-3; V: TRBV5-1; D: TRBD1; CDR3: ASSWAGGSSTDTQY
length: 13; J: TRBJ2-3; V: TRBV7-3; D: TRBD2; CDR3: ASSLNRGGSDTQY
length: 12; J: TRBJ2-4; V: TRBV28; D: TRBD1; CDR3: ASSLVGQEDIQY